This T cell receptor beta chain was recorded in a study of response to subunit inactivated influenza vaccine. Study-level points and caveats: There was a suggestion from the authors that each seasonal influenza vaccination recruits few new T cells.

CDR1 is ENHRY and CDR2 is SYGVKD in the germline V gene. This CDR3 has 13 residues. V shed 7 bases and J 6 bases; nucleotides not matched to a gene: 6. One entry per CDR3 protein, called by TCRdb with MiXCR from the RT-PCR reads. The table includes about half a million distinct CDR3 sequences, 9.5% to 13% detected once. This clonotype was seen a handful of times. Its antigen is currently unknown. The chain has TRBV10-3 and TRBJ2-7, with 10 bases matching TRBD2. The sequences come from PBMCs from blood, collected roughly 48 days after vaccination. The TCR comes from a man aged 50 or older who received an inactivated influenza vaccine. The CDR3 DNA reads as TGTGCCATCAACAGCGGGAGGGCCCCCGAGCAGTACTTC. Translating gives CAINSGRAPEQYF.